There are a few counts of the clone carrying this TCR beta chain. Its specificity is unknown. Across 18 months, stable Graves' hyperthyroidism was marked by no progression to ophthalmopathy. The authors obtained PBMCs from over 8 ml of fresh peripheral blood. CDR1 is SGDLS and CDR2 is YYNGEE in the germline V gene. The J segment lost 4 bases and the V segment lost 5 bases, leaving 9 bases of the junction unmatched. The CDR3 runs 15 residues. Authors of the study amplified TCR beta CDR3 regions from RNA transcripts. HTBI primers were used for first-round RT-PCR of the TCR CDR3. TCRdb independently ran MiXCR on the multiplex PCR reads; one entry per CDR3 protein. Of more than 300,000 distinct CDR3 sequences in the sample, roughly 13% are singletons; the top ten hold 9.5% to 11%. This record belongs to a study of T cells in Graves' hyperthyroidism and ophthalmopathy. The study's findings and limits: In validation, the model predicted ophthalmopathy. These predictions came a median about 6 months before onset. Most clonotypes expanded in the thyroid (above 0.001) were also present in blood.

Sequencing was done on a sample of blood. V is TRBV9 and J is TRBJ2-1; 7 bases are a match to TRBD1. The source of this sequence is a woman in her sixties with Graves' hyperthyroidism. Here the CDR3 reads CASSRGGREYNEQFF. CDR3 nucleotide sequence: TGTGCCAGCAGTAGAGGGGGCAGGGAGTACAATGAGCAGTTCTTC.